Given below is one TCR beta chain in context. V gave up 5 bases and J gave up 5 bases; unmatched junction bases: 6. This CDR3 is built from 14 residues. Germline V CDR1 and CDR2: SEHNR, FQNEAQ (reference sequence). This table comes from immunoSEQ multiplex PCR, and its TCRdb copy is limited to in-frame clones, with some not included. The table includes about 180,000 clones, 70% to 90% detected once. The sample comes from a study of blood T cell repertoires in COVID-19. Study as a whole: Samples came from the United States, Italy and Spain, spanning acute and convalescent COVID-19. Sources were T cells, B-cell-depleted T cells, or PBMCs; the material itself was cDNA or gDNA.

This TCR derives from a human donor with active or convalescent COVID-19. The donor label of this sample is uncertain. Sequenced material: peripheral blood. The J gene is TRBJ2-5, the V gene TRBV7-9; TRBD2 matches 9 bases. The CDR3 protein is CASSHSGSGETQYF. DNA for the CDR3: TGTGCCAGCAGCCATAGCGGGAGTGGGGAGACCCAGTACTTC.